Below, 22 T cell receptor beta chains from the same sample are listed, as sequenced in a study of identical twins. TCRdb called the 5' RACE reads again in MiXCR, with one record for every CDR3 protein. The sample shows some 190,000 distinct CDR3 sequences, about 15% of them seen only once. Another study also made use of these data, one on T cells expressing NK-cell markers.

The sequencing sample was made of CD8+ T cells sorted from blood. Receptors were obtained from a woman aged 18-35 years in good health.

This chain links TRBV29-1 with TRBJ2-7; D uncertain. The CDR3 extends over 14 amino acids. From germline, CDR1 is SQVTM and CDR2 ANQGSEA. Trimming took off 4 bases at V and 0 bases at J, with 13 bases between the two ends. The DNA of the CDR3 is TGCAGCGTTGCCACGAGCAGCAGCTCCTACGAGCAGTACTTC. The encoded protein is CSVATSSSSYEQYF.

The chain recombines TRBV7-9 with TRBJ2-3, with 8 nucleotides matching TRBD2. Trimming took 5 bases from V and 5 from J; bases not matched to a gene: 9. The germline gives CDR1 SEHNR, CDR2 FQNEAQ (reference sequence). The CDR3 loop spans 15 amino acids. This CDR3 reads CASSTSGGAKDTQYF. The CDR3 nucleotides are TGTGCCAGCAGCACCTCGGGGGGGGCAAAAGATACGCAGTATTTT.

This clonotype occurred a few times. This chain's CDR3 is CATSDSDTGELFF. As DNA, the CDR3 is TGTGCCACCAGTGATTCCGACACCGGGGAGCTGTTTTTT. The genes are TRBV24-1 and TRBJ2-2; D is unresolved. Trimming stripped 2 bases from V and 3 bases from J, with 3 bases between. Germline loops: CDR1 KGHDR, CDR2 SFDVKD. CDR3 length equals 13 residues.

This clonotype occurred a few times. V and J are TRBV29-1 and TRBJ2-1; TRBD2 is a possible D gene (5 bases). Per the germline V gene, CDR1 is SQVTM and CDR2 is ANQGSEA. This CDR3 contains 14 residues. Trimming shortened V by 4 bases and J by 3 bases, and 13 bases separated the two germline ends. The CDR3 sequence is CSVVLGIYYNEQFF. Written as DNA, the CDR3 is TGCAGCGTTGTACTAGGGATCTACTACAATGAGCAGTTCTTC.

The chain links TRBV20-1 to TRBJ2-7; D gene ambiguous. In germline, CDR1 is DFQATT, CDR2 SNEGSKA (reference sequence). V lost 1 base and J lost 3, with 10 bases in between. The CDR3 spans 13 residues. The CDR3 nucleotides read TGCAGTGCTAGAGGGGCCTCCTTCTACGAGCAGTACTTC. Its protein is CSARGASFYEQYF.

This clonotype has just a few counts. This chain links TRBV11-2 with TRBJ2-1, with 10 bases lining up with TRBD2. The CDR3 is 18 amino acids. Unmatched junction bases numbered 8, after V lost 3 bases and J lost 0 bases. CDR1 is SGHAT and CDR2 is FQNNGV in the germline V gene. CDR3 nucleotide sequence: TGTGCCAGCAGCTTGAGTCTAGCGGGGGCCTTCTCCTACAATGAGCAGTTCTTC. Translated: CASSLSLAGAFSYNEQFF.

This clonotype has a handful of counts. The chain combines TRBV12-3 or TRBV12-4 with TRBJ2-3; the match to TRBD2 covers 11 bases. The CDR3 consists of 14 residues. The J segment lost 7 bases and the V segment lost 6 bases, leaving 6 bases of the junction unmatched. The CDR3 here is CASRGTSGGNTQYF. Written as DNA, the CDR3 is TGTGCCAGCAGGGGGACTAGCGGTGGAAATACGCAGTATTTT.

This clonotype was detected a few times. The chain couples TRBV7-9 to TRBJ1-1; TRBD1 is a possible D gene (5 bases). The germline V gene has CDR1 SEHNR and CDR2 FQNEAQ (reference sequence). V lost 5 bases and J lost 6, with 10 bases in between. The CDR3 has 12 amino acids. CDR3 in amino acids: CASSVGGSEAFF. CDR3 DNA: TGTGCCAGCAGCGTCGGGGGTTCTGAAGCTTTCTTT.

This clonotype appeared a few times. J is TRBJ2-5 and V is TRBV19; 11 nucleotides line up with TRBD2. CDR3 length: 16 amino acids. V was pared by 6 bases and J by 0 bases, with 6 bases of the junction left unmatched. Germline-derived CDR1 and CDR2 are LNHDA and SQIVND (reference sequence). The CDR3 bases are TGTGCCAGTAGCCTGACTAGCGGGACGAACCAAGAGACCCAGTACTTC. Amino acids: CASSLTSGTNQETQYF.

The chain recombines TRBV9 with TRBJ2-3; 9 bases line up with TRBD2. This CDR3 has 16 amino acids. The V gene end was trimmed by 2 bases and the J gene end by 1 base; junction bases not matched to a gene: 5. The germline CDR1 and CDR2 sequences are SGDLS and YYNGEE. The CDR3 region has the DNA TGTGCCAGCAGCGTGGCGGGGGGGAGCGGCACAGATACGCAGTATTTT. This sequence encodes CASSVAGGSGTDTQYF. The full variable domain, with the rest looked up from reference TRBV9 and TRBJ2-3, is DSGVTQTPKHLITATGQRVTLRCSPRSGDLSVYWYQQSLDQGLQFLIQYYNGEERAKGNILERFSAQQFPDLHSELNLSSLELGDSALYFCASSVAGGSGTDTQYFGPGTRLTVL.

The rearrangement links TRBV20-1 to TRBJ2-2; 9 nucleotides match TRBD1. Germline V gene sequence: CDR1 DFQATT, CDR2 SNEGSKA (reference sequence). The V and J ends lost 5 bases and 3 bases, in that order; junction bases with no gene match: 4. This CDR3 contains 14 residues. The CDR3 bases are TGCAGTGCTGTACGGGACAGGGACACCGGGGAGCTGTTTTTT. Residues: CSAVRDRDTGELFF.

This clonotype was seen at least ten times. CDR3 coding DNA: TGTGCCAGCAGGGGGACAGCCGGAAATGAAAAACTGTTTTTT. Encoded protein: CASRGTAGNEKLFF. The chain links TRBV7-9 to TRBJ1-4, with TRBD1 identical over 7 bases. Germline assignment: CDR1 SEHNR and CDR2 FQNEAQ (reference sequence). Germline trimming cut 6 bases from V and 5 bases from J; bases unmatched to any gene: 6. The CDR3 is 14 residues long.

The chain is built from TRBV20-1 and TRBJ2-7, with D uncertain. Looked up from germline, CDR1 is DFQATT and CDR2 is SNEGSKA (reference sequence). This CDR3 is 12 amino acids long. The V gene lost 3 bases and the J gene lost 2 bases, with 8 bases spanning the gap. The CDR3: CSASISTYEQYF. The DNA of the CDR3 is TGCAGTGCTAGTATTAGCACCTACGAGCAGTACTTC.

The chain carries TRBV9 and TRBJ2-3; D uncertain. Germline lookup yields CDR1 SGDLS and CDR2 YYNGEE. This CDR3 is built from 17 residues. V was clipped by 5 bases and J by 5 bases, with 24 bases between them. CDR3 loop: CASSRARVGPLRDTQYF. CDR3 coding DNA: TGTGCCAGCAGTCGCGCCCGGGTAGGACCTCTCAGAGATACGCAGTATTTT.

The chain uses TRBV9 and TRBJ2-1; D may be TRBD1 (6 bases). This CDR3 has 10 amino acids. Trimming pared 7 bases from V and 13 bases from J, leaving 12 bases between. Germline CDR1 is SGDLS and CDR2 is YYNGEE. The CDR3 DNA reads TGTGCCAGCGCAGGGGTAACCCAGTTCTTC. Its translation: CASAGVTQFF.

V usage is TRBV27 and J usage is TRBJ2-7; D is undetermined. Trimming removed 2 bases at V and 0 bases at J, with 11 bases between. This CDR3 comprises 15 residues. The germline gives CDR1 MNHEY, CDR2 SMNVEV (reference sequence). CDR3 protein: CASSLRATSSYEQYF. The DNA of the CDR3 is TGTGCCAGCAGTTTAAGGGCAACCAGCTCCTACGAGCAGTACTTC.

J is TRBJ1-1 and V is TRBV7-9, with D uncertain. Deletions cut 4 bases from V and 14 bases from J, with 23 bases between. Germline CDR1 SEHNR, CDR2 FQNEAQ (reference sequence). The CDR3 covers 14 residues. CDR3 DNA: TGTGCCAGCAGCTCGAGGGTTGACGTCGGGGAGCGGTTCTTT. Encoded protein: CASSSRVDVGERFF.

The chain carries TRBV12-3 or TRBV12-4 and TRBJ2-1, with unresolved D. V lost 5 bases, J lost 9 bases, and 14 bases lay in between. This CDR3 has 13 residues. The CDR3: CASSPLLGREQFF. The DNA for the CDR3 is TGTGCCAGCAGTCCTCTACTTGGTCGTGAGCAGTTCTTC.

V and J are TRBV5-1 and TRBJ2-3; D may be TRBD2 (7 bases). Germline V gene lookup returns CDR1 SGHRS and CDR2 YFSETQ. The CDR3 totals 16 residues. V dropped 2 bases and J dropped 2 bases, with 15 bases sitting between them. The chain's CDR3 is CASSLLGGGPTDTQYF. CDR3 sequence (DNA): TGCGCCAGCAGCTTACTTGGCGGGGGCCCCACAGATACGCAGTATTTT.

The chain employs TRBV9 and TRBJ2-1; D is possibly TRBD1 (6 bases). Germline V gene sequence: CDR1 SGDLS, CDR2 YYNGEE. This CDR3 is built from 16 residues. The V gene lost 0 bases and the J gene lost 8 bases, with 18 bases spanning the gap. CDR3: CASSVGWGGGLDEQFF. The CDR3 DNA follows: TGTGCCAGCAGCGTAGGGTGGGGTGGGGGCCTGGATGAGCAGTTCTTC. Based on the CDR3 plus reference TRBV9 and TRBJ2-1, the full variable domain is DSGVTQTPKHLITATGQRVTLRCSPRSGDLSVYWYQQSLDQGLQFLIQYYNGEERAKGNILERFSAQQFPDLHSELNLSSLELGDSALYFCASSVGWGGGLDEQFFGPGTRLTVL.

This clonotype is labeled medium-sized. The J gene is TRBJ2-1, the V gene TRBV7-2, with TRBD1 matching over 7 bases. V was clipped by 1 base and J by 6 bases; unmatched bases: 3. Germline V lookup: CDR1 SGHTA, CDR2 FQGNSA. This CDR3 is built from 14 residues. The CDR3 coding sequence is TGTGCCAGCAGCTTAGATCCAGGGGGCAATGAGCAGTTCTTC. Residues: CASSLDPGGNEQFF.

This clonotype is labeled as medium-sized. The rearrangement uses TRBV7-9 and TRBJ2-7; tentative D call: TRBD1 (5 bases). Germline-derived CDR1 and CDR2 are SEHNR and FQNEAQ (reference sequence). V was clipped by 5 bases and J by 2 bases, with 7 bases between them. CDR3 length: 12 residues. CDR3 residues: CASSQQAYEQYF. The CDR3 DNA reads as TGTGCCAGCAGCCAACAGGCCTACGAGCAGTACTTC.